This T cell receptor (beta chain) was sequenced during a study of T cell responses to AZD1222 COVID-19 vaccine. CDR1 and CDR2 from the germline V gene are GTSNPN and SVGIG (reference sequence). CDR3 size: 12 residues. The germline V and J ends were trimmed by 2 bases and 7 bases, with 11 bases remaining between them. Assay: immunoSEQ multiplex PCR; the TCRdb copy retains only in-frame clones and omits some. The sample shows about 130,000 clones, approximately 85% of them seen only once. The chain is built from TRBV30 and TRBJ1-1; no reliable D call. The origin of this receptor is an adult who received the AZD1222 COVID-19 vaccine. The material sequenced was peripheral blood, taken 28 days after the second AZD1222 dose. CDR3 nucleotide sequence: TGTGCCTGGAGTCCCTCGTTAAGTGAAGCTTTCTTT. It specifies CAWSPSLSEAFF.